This TCR beta chain was recovered during a study of glioma-infiltrating T cells after dendritic cell vaccination (dated by TCRdb to the mid-2010s). Some background on the complete study: The cohort comprised approximately 15 glioblastoma patients from Phase I and II dendritic cell vaccination trials, 9 newly diagnosed and 6 with recurrent disease. Patients received autologous tumor lysate-pulsed dendritic cell vaccination between about 2002 and 2013. The vaccine was prepared from monocyte-derived dendritic cells that were cultured for seven days with IL-4 and GM-CSF and then pulsed overnight with autologous tumor lysate. Each patient was given three intradermal dendritic cell vaccine injections, spaced two weeks apart, in the arm below the axilla. In glioblastoma patients vaccinated with dendritic cells, deep sequencing of TCR beta CDR3 regions served to measure tumor-infiltrating lymphocyte content and to compare repertoires between tumor and blood. TCR sequencing metrics, including TIL content and tumor-blood repertoire overlap, were correlated with survival after dendritic cell vaccination. General conclusions and limits of the study: Longer time to progression and overall survival after dendritic cell vaccination were predicted by higher estimated pretreatment TIL content. No direct relationship between TCR clonality and survival was found, suggesting a diverse polyclonal response may matter. The three-group TCR overlap response model was described as speculative and requiring prospective validation. The cohort was small and heterogeneous, only a few patients had full blood and tumor sets, and even fewer had initial-recurrent tumor pairs.

The immunoSEQ assay amplified TCRB CDR3 regions from around 2.1 micrograms of genomic DNA, or from all available DNA when less than that amount was available. The multiplex PCR employed 60 forward primers targeting TCR V beta segments and 13 reverse primers targeting J beta segments. To estimate reads per starting template, synthetic control templates were spiked into each sample at limiting dilution. The Illumina HiSeq System generated sequencing reads of 87 bp. Per the authors' processing: PCR and sequencing errors were removed by a nearest neighbor algorithm that merged closely related sequences. TCR overlap was measured as the percentage of unique tumor TCR beta sequences that were also present in the peripheral blood of the same patient. TCRdb obtained this table from immuneACCESS and retained in-frame rearrangements with V and J assigned. These tables miss some clones; where compared with another copy, unresolved V genes account for less than half of the shortfall, and the remainder is unexplained. D and trimming were read from the DNA, whereas the V and J calls and clone size are those reported in that table. This sample gives more than 70,000 clones in total; around 86% of them show up just once. About 2.3% of the sample lies in the top ten.

The cysteine opens and the phenylalanine closes a CDR3 of 15 amino acids. Left in the record is the CDR3 DNA by itself, 45 bases read in frame from the first base. As encoded in the germline V gene, CDR1 is SGHTA while CDR2 is FQGTGA. Deletion took 2 bases off V and 0 bases off J, with a span of 8 bases between the germline ends. Reading the label with the study, this specimen's time point is: after dendritic cell vaccination, including at tumor progression/relapse. To be selected, patients needed enough residual fresh-frozen tumor tissue and more than two years of available survival data. Molecular status otherwise varied across the glioblastoma patients, but none of them carried an isocitrate dehydrogenase mutation. PBMC were collected before vaccination, two weeks after the third vaccination, and at tumor progression if tumor progression occurred. The Qiagen DNeasy Blood extraction Kit was used to extract genomic DNA.

Points on this clone: The clone's antigen remains unknown. Within one base of it there is no much larger clone, and no base qualities were kept.

The sample here was blood, taken after dendritic cell vaccination. Recombination connected TRBV7-3 to TRBJ2-4, with the D gene too uncertain to name. The TCR was taken from a human donor with glioblastoma. This receptor has the CDR3 CASSLYSLAKNIQYF. The nucleotide sequence reads as follows: TGTGCCAGCAGCTTATACAGTCTAGCCAAAAACATTCAGTACTTC.